The clone carrying this T cell receptor beta chain was counted many times. Using RNA transcripts, the TCR beta CDR3 regions were amplified. Following a first-round RT-PCR that used HTBI primers, a second-round multiplex PCR was carried out. TCRdb analysed the multiplex PCR reads with MiXCR anew, one entry per CDR3 protein. The repertoire holds almost 40,000 distinct CDR3 sequences, with about 50% as singletons. These data are taken from a study of Graves' ophthalmopathy and Graves' hyperthyroidism. The CDR3 length is 13 residues. V shed 4 bases and J shed 3 bases, with 10 bases lying between them. The germline CDR1 and CDR2 sequences are ENHRY and SYGVKD.

Sequenced sample: peripheral blood. The chain recombines TRBV10-3 with TRBJ2-7; a possible D gene is TRBD1 (6 bases). The sequence was collected from an adult woman with stable Graves' hyperthyroidism. Here the CDR3 reads CAISARGGYEQYF. The CDR3 DNA reads as TGTGCCATCAGTGCCAGGGGTGGCTACGAGCAGTACTTC.